This T cell receptor (beta chain) was captured in a study of T cell responses to AZD1222 COVID-19 vaccine. Overall study findings and caveats: Reports say nearly half of spike-specific TCRs go after unmutated variant regions. Donors were largely white British and mainly female; clonal diversity was possibly underestimated. The study identified only six AZD1222 recipients as seropositive at baseline. Breadth and depth of Spike-specific TCRs rose after two AZD1222 doses.

Libraries were prepared by immunoSEQ multiplex PCR; TCRdb keeps only in-frame clonotypes and omits some of them. This sample has 80,000 to 100,000 clones; around nine tenths occur once, and the top ten carry about an eighth. V was cut by 7 bases and J by 2 bases, with 15 bases left in between. The germline V gene encodes CDR1 MDHEN and CDR2 SYDVKM. The CDR3 extends over 14 amino acids. Of note for this clone: Its antigen is unknown.

The sequences come from peripheral blood, collected on day 0 of AZD1222 vaccination. The J gene is TRBJ2-7, the V gene TRBV28, with a weak D call TRBD2 (5 bases). The TCR was taken from an adult in good health. CDR3 in DNA: TGTGCCAGCACCTCCGGACTGATAACCTACGAGCAGTACTTC. It encodes CASTSGLITYEQYF.